This T cell receptor beta chain was captured in a study of T cells after yellow fever vaccination. The study's findings and limits: Peaking faster, on day 5 versus 15, the secondary response was nonetheless weaker. FACS-sorted repertoires could harbor abundant contaminating bulk-population clonotypes. Of the clonotypes, a small share occurred in both CD4 and CD8 compartments.

The CDR3 consists of 15 residues. The germline gives CDR1 SGHDT, CDR2 YYEEEE. V was clipped by 4 bases and J by 3 bases; unmatched bases: 6. Comments on this clonotype: Its antigen is unknown.

The authors made TCR cDNA by 5'RACE template switching, adding a universal primer site and UMIs. TCRdb re-called the 5' RACE reads with MiXCR, one entry per CDR3 protein. The table has under 200,000 distinct CDR3 sequences, approximately 11% seen once. This TCR came from a man aged 18 to 30 who received the YFV17D yellow fever vaccine. The sequencing used CD8+ T cells sorted from PBMCs, collected 15 days after the yellow fever booster vaccination. The chain combines TRBV5-6 with TRBJ2-3; TRBD1 matches 9 bases. The CDR3 nucleotides read TGTGCCAGCAGCCCCGGGACAGGGTGGACAGATACGCAGTATTTT. This translates into CASSPGTGWTDTQYF.